This TCR beta chain was captured by sequencing in a study of radiation and T cells in renal cell carcinoma. The time point here: blood 4 weeks post-SBRT, at nephrectomy. Regarding treatment: 15 Gy SBRT to primary tumor, nephrectomy 4 weeks later. TCRdb keeps only in-frame clones here, not all; method: immunoSEQ multiplex PCR. There are around 95,000 clones in the sample; approximately 80% occur only once, and approximately 7.3% lies in the top ten. This clone was picked up a small number of times. The CDR3 spans 16 residues. Germline V gene sequence: CDR1 SGHRS, CDR2 YFSETQ. The V gene lost 4 bases and the J gene lost 4 bases, with 20 bases spanning the gap.

The sample consisted of blood, taken from a patient whose treatment included radiotherapy and nephrectomy. The gene calls are TRBV5-1 and TRBJ2-5; tentatively, D is TRBD1 or TRBD2 (5 bases each). The source is a man in his fifties or sixties with renal cell carcinoma. The CDR3 loop is CASSVPGTTDRETQYF. The DNA for the CDR3 is TGCGCCAGCAGCGTGCCCGGGACCACGGACCGAGAGACCCAGTACTTC.